The 29 T cell receptor beta chains presented below share a single source sample, sequenced in a study of CD8+CD57+ T cells in acquired aplastic anemia. Genomic DNA was employed as the template in profiling TCR beta VDJ and CDR3. TCRdb itself ran the reads through MiXCR, one entry per CDR3 protein. The sample carries under 200,000 distinct CDR3 sequences, around 48% recorded once. In patients chosen for sequencing, flow cytometry had shown CD8+CD57+ cell expansion. The material sequenced was sorted CD4+, CD8+, or CD8+CD57+ T cells (not recorded which) from PBMCs. These receptors all come from a human donor with aplastic anemia.

The sample holds a few counts of this clonotype. The chain uses TRBV29-1 and TRBJ2-1, with 12 bases matching TRBD2. CDR1 and CDR2 from the germline V gene are SQVTM and ANQGSEA. V lost 5 bases and J lost 6; bases outside the gene matches: 5. The CDR3 is 14 amino acids. The CDR3 coding sequence is TGCAGCGTTTCAAGACTAGCGGGGGTCAATGAGCAGTTCTTC. Translated: CSVSRLAGVNEQFF.

The chain uses TRBV20-1 and TRBJ2-7; 11 positions agree with TRBD2. Trimming at V came to 4 bases and at J to 3 bases, leaving 5 bases not matched to a gene. This CDR3 is built from 14 residues. The germline V gene encodes CDR1 DFQATT and CDR2 SNEGSKA (reference sequence). CDR3 residues: CSAISGTSGYEQYF. The CDR3 bases are TGCAGTGCTATTTCTGGGACTAGCGGCTACGAGCAGTACTTC.

This clonotype was found once. The chain employs TRBV9 and TRBJ1-6; maybe TRBD1 (5 bases). Trimming cost V 4 bases and J 10 bases, with 18 bases left between them. Germline V gene sequence: CDR1 SGDLS, CDR2 YYNGEE. The length of the CDR3 is 15 residues. The chain's CDR3 is CASSLTTEGESPLHF. CDR3 DNA sequence: TGTGCCAGCAGCTTGACGACAGAAGGAGAGTCACCCCTCCACTTT.

This chain joins TRBV2 and TRBJ1-1, with a weak D call TRBD1 (5 bases). Germline V gives CDR1 SNHLY, CDR2 FYNNEI. The CDR3 loop spans 13 amino acids. Trimming removed 6 bases from V and 3 bases from J, with 11 bases in between. The CDR3 region is CASRWVRDTEAFF. The DNA for the CDR3 is TGTGCCAGCAGGTGGGTCAGGGACACTGAAGCTTTCTTT.

This clonotype was recorded many times. The chain employs TRBV24-1 and TRBJ2-6, with D perhaps matching TRBD1 (6 bases). The CDR3 has 15 residues. The V and J ends lost 4 bases and 1 base respectively, with 7 bases between them. Germline V lookup: CDR1 KGHDR, CDR2 SFDVKD. The CDR3 nucleotides read TGTGCCACCAGTGACCAGGGGTCTGGGGCCAACGTCCTGACTTTC. Translation gives CATSDQGSGANVLTF.

This clonotype has at least ten counts. The chain has TRBV11-3 and TRBJ2-1, with 11 positions matching TRBD2. V gave up 2 bases and J gave up 2 bases; unmatched junction bases: 5. CDR1 and CDR2 (germline): SGHNT, YENEEA. The CDR3 has 17 amino acids. The CDR3 nucleotides read TGTGCCAGCAGCTTATTCTCTAGCGGGGGGACCTACAATGAGCAGTTCTTC. Translation: CASSLFSSGGTYNEQFF.

Turning to this clonotype: A much larger clone lies a single base off, so this may be a read error. The chain links TRBV25-1 to TRBJ2-7; D unresolved. CDR1 and CDR2 (germline): MGHDK, SYGVNS. This CDR3 region has 11 residues. This CDR3 reads CASSRIHEQHF. For the CDR3, the DNA is TGTGCCAGCAGTAGGATCCACGAGCAGCACTTC.

This clonotype has a count of ten or more. The rearrangement joins TRBV5-1 to TRBJ1-2; D gene ambiguous. Trimming took off 0 bases at V and 3 bases at J, with 21 bases between the two ends. This CDR3 contains 18 residues. Germline-derived CDR1 and CDR2 are SGHRS and YFSETQ. Here the CDR3 reads CASSLGVKSVSGDYGYTF. CDR3 coding DNA: TGCGCCAGCAGCTTGGGGGTTAAAAGCGTGTCAGGAGACTATGGCTACACCTTC.

V is TRBV7-6 and J is TRBJ1-3; D is ambiguous. This CDR3 region has 12 residues. Germline-derived CDR1 and CDR2 are SGHVS and FNYEAQ. Between the trimmed V and J ends, which lost 7 bases and 5 bases, there was a span of 9 bases. This chain's CDR3 is CASTENRNTIYF. DNA of the CDR3: TGTGCCAGCACCGAGAACAGAAACACCATATATTTT.

In regard to this clonotype: It may be a read error: a sequence one base away is much more abundant. This rearrangement joins TRBV9 to TRBJ2-2, with D hard to call. Trimming removed 0 bases from V and 7 bases from J, with 1 base in between. Germline CDR1 reads SGDLS; CDR2 reads YYNGEE. The length of the CDR3 is 11 residues. The CDR3 reads CASSVGGELFF. The CDR3 region has the DNA TGTGCCAGCAGCGTAGGCGGGGAGCTGTTTTTT.

This chain uses TRBV24-1 with TRBJ2-7; perhaps TRBD1 as D (5 bases). Trimming left V 4 bases short and J 3 bases short, with 9 bases between. The CDR3 length is 13 residues. The germline V gene has CDR1 KGHDR and CDR2 SFDVKD. This CDR3 reads CATSESGNYEQYF. For the CDR3, the DNA is TGTGCCACCAGTGAGTCAGGGAACTACGAGCAGTACTTC.

The V and J genes are TRBV19 and TRBJ1-2; a weak D match, TRBD1 (6 bases). The V end was cut by 3 bases, the J end by 5 bases, with 13 bases between. The CDR3 totals 14 residues. Looked up from germline, CDR1 is LNHDA and CDR2 is SQIVND (reference sequence). CDR3 amino acids: CASSILRGFYGYTF. Here the CDR3 DNA reads TGTGCCAGTAGTATCCTAAGGGGGTTTTATGGCTACACCTTC.

This clonotype has more than one count but fewer than ten. The J gene is TRBJ1-2, the V gene TRBV15, with D uncertain. Trimming stripped 5 bases from V and 4 bases from J, with 5 bases between. Per the germline V gene, CDR1 is LNHNV and CDR2 is YYDKDF (reference sequence). The CDR3 totals 11 residues. The CDR3 reads CATSGFYGYTF. In DNA, the CDR3 is TGTGCCACCAGCGGGTTCTATGGCTACACCTTC.

The table lists this clonotype with a count of one. J is TRBJ1-6 and V is TRBV6-1; a weak D match, TRBD1 (5 bases). Germline loops: CDR1 MNHNS, CDR2 SASEGT. V lost 7 bases and J 9 bases, leaving 10 bases between the germline ends. This CDR3 region has 12 residues. The CDR3 spells CASTTTASPLHF. The CDR3 DNA reads TGTGCCAGCACTACGACAGCTTCACCCCTCCACTTT.

This chain joins TRBV11-2 and TRBJ2-3, with 15 bases that match TRBD2. J lost 1 base, V lost 2 bases, and 4 bases had no gene match. The germline CDR1 and CDR2 sequences are SGHAT and FQNNGV. The CDR3 has 18 residues. The CDR3 nucleotides read TGTGCCAGCAGCTTATTCGGACTAGCGGGAGGGCGCACAGATACGCAGTATTTT. Translated, it gives CASSLFGLAGGRTDTQYF.

This clonotype was detected ten times or more. V is TRBV7-3 and J is TRBJ1-1; D is uncertain. CDR1 is SGHTA and CDR2 is FQGTGA in the germline V gene. The CDR3 has 13 amino acids. Trimming cost V 3 bases and J 1 base, with 6 bases left between them. The DNA of the CDR3 is TGTGCCAGCAGCTTCACAGAGAACACTGAAGCTTTCTTT. It encodes CASSFTENTEAFF.

The V gene is TRBV28, the J gene TRBJ1-5, with TRBD1 as a possible D gene (5 bases). CDR1 and CDR2 (germline): MDHEN, SYDVKM. The V end was cut by 6 bases, the J end by 6 bases, with 12 bases between. This CDR3 contains 13 residues. This chain's CDR3 is CASSGGFRQPQHF. The CDR3 nucleotides read TGTGCCAGCAGCGGGGGTTTTCGTCAGCCCCAGCATTTT.

On this clonotype: This could be a read error, since a much larger clone is one nucleotide away. The chain employs TRBV5-4 and TRBJ2-1; D is unclear. CDR1 SGHNT and CDR2 YYREEE come from the germline V gene (reference sequence). There are 15 residues in the CDR3. The CDR3 reads CASSFGGPSYNQQFF. The CDR3 region has the DNA TGTGCCAGCAGCTTCGGCGGCCCCTCCTACAATCAGCAGTTCTTC. The full variable domain, completed using reference TRBV5-4 and TRBJ2-1, is ETGVTQSPTHLIKTRGQQVTLRCSSQSGHNTVSWYQQALGQGPQFIFQYYREEENGRGNFPPRFSGLQFPNYSSELNVNALELDDSALYLCASSFGGPSYNQQFFGPGTRLTVL.

In this sample, this clonotype turned up many times. This sequence joins TRBV15 and TRBJ2-7, with 9 positions matching TRBD2. V trimming: 2 bases; J trimming: 1 base; junction bases outside the gene matches: 3. CDR1 and CDR2 (germline): LNHNV, YYDKDF (reference sequence). The CDR3 is 15 residues long. CDR3 coding DNA: TGTGCCACCAGCAGATTAACTAGCGGGTCCTACGAGCAGTACTTC. Translation: CATSRLTSGSYEQYF.

This chain connects TRBV11-2 to TRBJ2-7, with 8 bases matching TRBD1. Germline lookup yields CDR1 SGHAT and CDR2 FQNNGV. V shed 5 bases, J shed 7 bases, and the junction held 16 bases outside the gene matches. CDR3 size: 16 residues. The CDR3 DNA follows: TGTGCCAGCAGCATCCAGATGGCCCAGGGGGCGCGGGAGCAGTACTTC. Translating it yields CASSIQMAQGAREQYF.

Only one count was recorded for this clonotype. This chain connects TRBV7-9 to TRBJ2-7; D is unresolved. The V and J ends lost 9 bases and 4 bases respectively, with 13 bases between them. CDR3 size: 12 residues. Germline values: CDR1 SEHNR, CDR2 FQNEAQ (reference sequence). CDR3 coding DNA: TGTGCCAGTTCACGAGAGGCGTACGAGCAGTACTTC. Protein: CASSREAYEQYF. The full variable domain, its missing parts supplied by reference TRBV7-9 and TRBJ2-7, is DTGVSQNPRHKITKRGQNVTFRCDPISEHNRLYWYRQTLGQGPEFLTYFQNEAQLEKSRLLSDRFSAERPKGSFSTLEIQRTEQGDSAMYLCASSREAYEQYFGPGTRLTVT.

As regards this clonotype: A clone one base away is much larger, so this may be a read error. The rearrangement uses TRBV5-1 and TRBJ2-3; 14 nucleotides align to TRBD2. Germline CDR1 SGHRS, CDR2 YFSETQ. The CDR3 is 17 amino acids. In DNA, the CDR3 is TGCGCCGGCAGCGGAGGGACTAGCGGGAGAGTAGCAGATACGCAGTATTTT. It is translated as CAGSGGTSGRVADTQYF.

The chain recombines TRBV7-9 with TRBJ2-1; D is uncertain. V was cut by 2 bases and J by 6 bases, with 5 bases left in between. In germline, CDR1 is SEHNR, CDR2 FQNEAQ (reference sequence). The CDR3 covers 12 residues. The CDR3 protein is CASSLTGNEQFF. For the CDR3, the DNA is TGTGCCAGCAGCTTAACGGGCAATGAGCAGTTCTTC.

This clonotype appeared many times. This chain joins TRBV3-1 and TRBJ1-1; 7 bases are shared with TRBD1. Trimming at V came to 6 bases and at J to 4 bases, leaving 8 bases not matched to a gene. The CDR3 has 14 residues. Germline values: CDR1 LGHDT, CDR2 YNNKEL (reference sequence). CDR3 DNA sequence: TGTGCCAGCAGGTACAGGGGATTGGGCACTGAAGCTTTCTTT. Protein sequence: CASRYRGLGTEAFF.

The chain is built from TRBV5-1 and TRBJ2-1; 8 bases are shared with TRBD1. The CDR3 consists of 15 residues. V lost 0 bases, J lost 3 bases, and 2 bases stayed unmatched. CDR1 and CDR2 (germline): SGHRS, YFSETQ. Here the CDR3 reads CASSLVQGGYNEQFF. The DNA of the CDR3 is TGCGCCAGCAGCTTGGTACAGGGGGGCTACAATGAGCAGTTCTTC.

This clonotype turned up a few times. The germline gene is not matched at one end of the junction; a read error may be the cause. The V and J genes are TRBV7-7 and TRBJ1-4; TRBD1 matches 7 bases. Germline-derived CDR1 and CDR2 are SSHAT and FNYEAQ (reference sequence). This CDR3 region has 13 residues. The CDR3 DNA sequence: TGTGCTAGCAGCCCACAGGGGACTGAAAAACTGTTTTTT. Translated, it gives CASSPQGTEKLFF.

This clonotype was found many times. This rearrangement joins TRBV11-2 to TRBJ2-1; D is perhaps TRBD2 (6 bases). Deletions cut 7 bases from V and 0 bases from J, with 16 bases between. The length of the CDR3 is 16 residues. Germline V gives CDR1 SGHAT, CDR2 FQNNGV. The CDR3 spells CASNLIAEPSYNEQFF. For the CDR3, the DNA is TGTGCCAGCAACCTTATAGCGGAACCCTCCTACAATGAGCAGTTCTTC.

The chain has TRBV5-1 and TRBJ2-7; TRBD2 matches at 9 bases. J lost 7 bases, V lost 0 bases, and 2 bases had no gene match. CDR3 length: 13 residues. CDR1 is SGHRS and CDR2 is YFSETQ in the germline V gene. In DNA form, the CDR3 reads TGCGCCAGCAGCTTGGCCCTAGCGGGAGAGCAGTACTTC. Encoded protein: CASSLALAGEQYF.

This clonotype was found many times. The J gene is TRBJ2-3, the V gene TRBV20-1; 7 bases fit TRBD2. CDR3 length: 15 amino acids. CDR1 is DFQATT, CDR2 SNEGSKA, per germline (reference sequence). The CDR3 loop is CRAQSSSGYTDTQYF. The CDR3 DNA is TGCAGGGCGCAGTCATCTAGCGGCTACACAGATACGCAGTATTTT.